The 31 T cell receptor beta chains below come from one sample, sequenced in a study of prognosis after radiotherapy for stage I lung cancer. Two-round multiplex PCR, the amplification method, yielded TCR beta CDR3 from genomic DNA. The first round of PCR was done with primers that matched each TRBV and TRBJ gene. TCRdb re-called the multiplex PCR reads with MiXCR, one entry per CDR3 protein. The sample carries around 15,000 distinct CDR3 sequences, around two fifths recorded once. The sequenced sample was PBMCs, obtained before or after stereotactic body radiation therapy (not recorded which). These TCRs come from a donor aged 50 or older with non-small cell lung cancer.

V usage is TRBV20-1 and J usage is TRBJ2-6; no firm D call. Trimming removed 6 bases at V and 0 bases at J, with 12 bases between. The CDR3 consists of 15 residues. Germline V gene data show CDR1 as DFQATT and CDR2 as SNEGSKA (reference sequence). The CDR3 DNA reads as TGCAGTGCCCCCAGACCGACCTCTGGGGCCAACGTCCTGACTTTC. It translates to CSAPRPTSGANVLTF.

V gene TRBV5-1 combines with J gene TRBJ2-3; TRBD2 agrees at 9 bases. The CDR3 runs 16 residues. Trimming removed 2 bases from V and 0 bases from J; junction bases left unmatched: 4. CDR1 is SGHRS, CDR2 YFSETQ, per germline. The CDR3 nucleotides read TGCGCCAGCAGCTTTGGGACTAGCAGAAGCACAGATACGCAGTATTTT. It encodes CASSFGTSRSTDTQYF.

V and J are TRBV27 and TRBJ2-5, with D maybe TRBD1 (6 bases). V dropped 7 bases and J dropped 0 bases, with 12 bases sitting between them. This CDR3 has 14 amino acids. Germline assignment: CDR1 MNHEY and CDR2 SMNVEV (reference sequence). CDR3 loop: CASIQDRYQETQYF. The CDR3 coding sequence is TGTGCCAGCATTCAAGACAGGTACCAAGAGACCCAGTACTTC.

There are many counts of this clonotype. The chain carries TRBV5-1 and TRBJ2-3; the match to TRBD2 covers 9 bases. The CDR3 is made up of 16 amino acids. Per germline, CDR1 SGHRS and CDR2 YFSETQ. With 3 bases clipped from V and 6 bases from J, the junction kept 11 bases outside the gene matches. CDR3 region: CASSSEIAGVRDTQYF. Here the CDR3 DNA reads TGCGCCAGCAGCTCCGAAATAGCGGGGGTCAGGGATACGCAGTATTTT.

In its sample, this clonotype was seen a few times. A read error may explain this, as a much larger clone is one base away. V usage is TRBV6-4 and J usage is TRBJ2-2; D is unresolved. The CDR3 is made up of 14 amino acids. Trimming left V 4 bases short and J 3 bases short, with 9 bases between. The germline gives CDR1 MRHNA, CDR2 SNTAGT. DNA of the CDR3: TGTGCCAGCAGTGGGTGGCCCGACACCGGGGAGCTGTTTTTT. This codes for CASSGWPDTGELFF.

This clonotype was seen repeatedly, ten times or more. The chain recombines TRBV5-1 with TRBJ2-5, with TRBD2 as a possible D gene (5 bases). CDR3 size: 15 residues. V dropped 0 bases and J dropped 0 bases, with 9 bases sitting between them. Germline loops: CDR1 SGHRS, CDR2 YFSETQ. The CDR3 loop is CASSLGGMYQETQYF. In DNA form, the CDR3 reads TGCGCCAGCAGCTTGGGAGGGATGTACCAAGAGACCCAGTACTTC.

This clonotype occurred many times. The chain links TRBV7-8 to TRBJ2-7; 7 nucleotides match TRBD2. This CDR3 has 14 residues. V trimming: 7 bases; J trimming: 3 bases; junction bases outside the gene matches: 9. Germline assignment: CDR1 SGHVS and CDR2 FQNEAQ. The CDR3 nucleotides are TGTGCCAGCAATCCCTTCGGGGGGAACTACGAGCAGTACTTC. Translating gives CASNPFGGNYEQYF.

This clonotype was picked up many times. This chain joins TRBV3-1 and TRBJ1-2, with D hard to call. This CDR3 spans 16 amino acids. CDR1 and CDR2 (germline): LGHDT, YNNKEL (reference sequence). Trimming shortened V by 2 bases and J by 0 bases, and 13 bases separated the two germline ends. The CDR3 nucleotides read TGTGCCAGCAGCCAAAAGCAGTACGAAGCTAACTATGGCTACACCTTC. Residues: CASSQKQYEANYGYTF.

This clonotype was seen many times. The chain joins TRBV7-6 to TRBJ1-3; 8 bases match TRBD1. The CDR3 extends over 13 amino acids. Germline assignment: CDR1 SGHVS and CDR2 FNYEAQ. The trim removed 4 bases at V and 5 bases at J, leaving 1 base unmatched. The DNA for the CDR3 is TGTGCCAGCAGCTCAGGGGGCCGAAACACCATATATTTT. It specifies CASSSGGRNTIYF.

Concerning this clonotype: A read error is likely here: a far larger clone is one base away. The chain is built from TRBV28 and TRBJ2-7; D could derive from TRBD1 or TRBD2 (5 bases each). This CDR3 comprises 13 residues. Germline V gene data show CDR1 as MDHEN and CDR2 as SYDVKM. CDR3 coding DNA: TGTGCCGGCAGGGAGCCCGGGACCTACGAGCAGTACTTC. Its protein is CAGREPGTYEQYF.

The rearrangement links TRBV7-3 to TRBJ2-7; tentative D call: TRBD2 (6 bases). From germline, CDR1 is SGHTA and CDR2 FQGTGA. Trimming took off 2 bases at V and 4 bases at J, with 15 bases between the two ends. The CDR3 length is 15 residues. CDR3 sequence reads: CASSLFPGVGYEQYF. The CDR3 DNA sequence: TGTGCCAGCAGCTTATTTCCGGGGGTGGGGTACGAGCAGTACTTC.

This clonotype occurred once. V and J are TRBV20-1 and TRBJ1-2; 8 bases align to TRBD1. CDR1 is DFQATT and CDR2 is SNEGSKA in the germline V gene (reference sequence). J was trimmed by 7 bases and V by 0 bases; bases with no gene match: 22. The CDR3 is 19 residues long. CDR3 bases: TGCAGTGCTAGAGAAAGGGGGATAGGGTTAACAGGGGGTAAGAGTGGCTACACCTTC. Amino acid sequence: CSARERGIGLTGGKSGYTF.

The V gene is TRBV28, the J gene TRBJ2-6, with unresolved D. CDR3 length: 16 residues. V gave up 5 bases and J gave up 0 bases, with 11 bases separating them. The germline gives CDR1 MDHEN, CDR2 SYDVKM. The CDR3 protein is CASSPDCLSGANVLTF. In nucleotides, the CDR3 is TGTGCCAGCAGTCCGGATTGCCTCTCTGGGGCCAACGTCCTGACTTTC.

In its sample, this clonotype was seen once. The gene calls are TRBV5-1 and TRBJ2-1; no definite D call. The V gene lost 2 bases and the J gene lost 8 bases, with 11 bases spanning the gap. The germline gives CDR1 SGHRS, CDR2 YFSETQ. This CDR3 region has 13 residues. CDR3 residues: CASSFKTIDEQFF. The CDR3 coding sequence is TGCGCCAGCAGCTTCAAGACGATCGATGAGCAGTTCTTC.

In regard to this clonotype: A read error is likely here: a far larger clone is one base away. This chain joins TRBV6-4 and TRBJ1-1, with D perhaps matching TRBD1 (5 bases). The CDR3 totals 16 residues. Germline lookup yields CDR1 MRHNA and CDR2 SNTAGT. This CDR3 reads CASSYSAMGRNTEAFF. The CDR3 DNA follows: TGTGCCAGCAGTTACTCGGCTATGGGGCGGAACACTGAAGCTTTCTTT.

V gene TRBV28 combines with J gene TRBJ2-7; TRBD2 aligns across 13 bases. The CDR3 consists of 15 residues. V was clipped by 4 bases and J by 2 bases; unmatched bases: 2. The germline CDR1 and CDR2 sequences are MDHEN and SYDVKM. The CDR3 here is CASSSTSGRAYEQYF. The CDR3 coding sequence is TGTGCCAGCAGTTCCACTAGCGGGAGGGCCTACGAGCAGTACTTC.

In this sample, this clonotype turned up many times. This chain joins TRBV19 and TRBJ1-4; D not certain. Trimming stripped 5 bases from V and 0 bases from J, with 19 bases between. Germline CDR1 LNHDA, CDR2 SQIVND (reference sequence). There are 18 residues in the CDR3. CDR3 in amino acids: CASSQRPRDSATNEKLFF. CDR3 DNA sequence: TGTGCCAGTAGTCAACGCCCGAGGGATAGTGCAACTAATGAAAAACTGTTTTTT.

The V and J genes are TRBV30 and TRBJ2-3; 7 bases align to TRBD1. From germline, CDR1 is GTSNPN and CDR2 SVGIG (reference sequence). The trim removed 5 bases at V and 2 bases at J, leaving 4 bases unmatched. This CDR3 comprises 13 residues. The CDR3 is CAWQTGNTDTQYF. CDR3 bases: TGTGCCTGGCAGACAGGGAACACAGATACGCAGTATTTT.

This clonotype was recorded at least ten times. In nucleotides, the CDR3 is TGTGCCAGCAGTGGGGGGATTTTGAACACTGAAGCTTTCTTT. It is translated as CASSGGILNTEAFF. The V and J genes are TRBV27 and TRBJ1-1, with a tentative D call TRBD1 (5 bases). V shed 5 bases and J shed 0 bases, with 10 bases lying between them. Germline V gene lookup returns CDR1 MNHEY and CDR2 SMNVEV (reference sequence). This CDR3 is built from 14 residues.

The chain combines TRBV7-9 with TRBJ1-2, with D perhaps matching TRBD1 (5 bases). CDR3 length: 12 amino acids. Germline CDR1 is SEHNR and CDR2 is FQNEAQ (reference sequence). V shed 0 bases and J shed 14 bases, with 13 bases lying between them. The CDR3 DNA reads as TGTGCCAGCAGCTTAGCGACAGCCCCTGGGACCTTC. Its protein is CASSLATAPGTF.

This clonotype was recorded many times. This chain uses TRBV30 with TRBJ1-3; 7 bases fit TRBD1. CDR3 length: 17 amino acids. Germline V gene sequence: CDR1 GTSNPN, CDR2 SVGIG (reference sequence). Unmatched junction bases numbered 8, after V lost 0 bases and J lost 0 bases. The CDR3 DNA sequence: TGTGCCTGGAGTGTTCCCAGGGGGATGAACTCTGGAAACACCATATATTTT. Its protein product is CAWSVPRGMNSGNTIYF.

The J gene is TRBJ2-2, the V gene TRBV2; 8 bases are a match to TRBD1. V shed 6 bases and J 1 base; nucleotides not matched to a gene: 4. The CDR3 spans 15 residues. Germline-derived CDR1 and CDR2 are SNHLY and FYNNEI. This CDR3 reads CASRPTGGNTGELFF. The CDR3 region has the DNA TGTGCCAGCAGGCCAACAGGGGGGAACACCGGGGAGCTGTTTTTT.

This chain links TRBV6-1 with TRBJ1-5; D is unresolved. The germline V gene has CDR1 MNHNS and CDR2 SASEGT. CDR3 length: 13 residues. Deletions cut 8 bases from V and 2 bases from J, with 10 bases between. CDR3 nucleotide sequence: TGTGCCAGCGTGGGGTTGGGCAATCAGCCCCAGCATTTT. Translating it yields CASVGLGNQPQHF.

This clonotype was seen at least ten times. The rearrangement uses TRBV12-3 or TRBV12-4 and TRBJ1-5; perhaps TRBD1 as D (6 bases). CDR3 length equals 15 residues. Trimming left V 5 bases short and J 9 bases short, with 20 bases between. The CDR3 nucleotides read TGTGCCAGCAGTAGGGGGGTAGGAGGCCTGGGGCCCCAGCATTTT. It yields the protein CASSRGVGGLGPQHF.

In this sample, this clonotype turned up many times. The chain uses TRBV5-1 and TRBJ1-4; 7 bases fit TRBD1. Germline lookup yields CDR1 SGHRS and CDR2 YFSETQ. V dropped 4 bases and J dropped 3; count of bases not matched to a gene: 3. The CDR3 loop spans 14 amino acids. As DNA, the CDR3 is TGCGCCAGCAGCGGGGGACAGCCTAATGAAAAACTGTTTTTT. Translation gives CASSGGQPNEKLFF.

This clonotype showed up many times. The gene calls are TRBV10-2 and TRBJ2-7; 8 nucleotides line up with TRBD2. The CDR3 has 14 amino acids. Losses at the gene ends were 4 bases for V and 1 base for J; bases not matched to a gene: 3. From germline, CDR1 is WSHSY and CDR2 SAAADI. The chain's CDR3 is CASSVSGISYEQYF. DNA of the CDR3: TGCGCCAGCAGTGTTAGCGGGATTTCCTACGAGCAGTACTTC.

The gene calls are TRBV19 and TRBJ2-1; 7 nucleotides align to TRBD2. The V gene's germline CDR1 is LNHDA and CDR2 SQIVND (reference sequence). The length of the CDR3 is 17 residues. The V segment lost 2 bases and the J segment 5 bases; nucleotides outside the gene matches: 12. The CDR3 DNA is TGTGCCAGTAGTATATCTGGACTATCGGGGGGACACAATGAGCAGTTCTTC. Its translation is CASSISGLSGGHNEQFF.

This clonotype was counted at least ten times. This sequence joins TRBV4-1 and TRBJ1-3; no clear D. The CDR3 length is 15 residues. CDR1 is MGHRA, CDR2 YSYEKL, per germline. V shed 6 bases and J shed 9 bases, with 21 bases lying between them. CDR3 residues: CASRPILREIGTIYF. CDR3 nucleotide sequence: TGCGCCAGCAGGCCCATACTGCGGGAAATTGGCACCATATATTTT.

Note on this clonotype: A far larger clone differs by one base, so this is likely a read error. V is TRBV6-2 or TRBV6-3 and J is TRBJ1-2; D gene ambiguous. Germline assignment: CDR1 MNHEY and CDR2 SVGEGT. V lost 9 bases and J lost 2, with 19 bases in between. The CDR3 spans 15 residues. The DNA of the CDR3 is TGTGCCAGACGCGTTATGGCCGTCCAGAACTATGGCTACACCTTC. This codes for CARRVMAVQNYGYTF.

This chain uses TRBV27 with TRBJ1-2; 8 bases map to TRBD1. With V trimmed by 3 bases and J by 0 bases, 12 bases remained unmatched. The CDR3 is 18 amino acids. Germline CDR1 is MNHEY and CDR2 is SMNVEV (reference sequence). This CDR3 is CASSFLRDRRESNYGYTF. CDR3 nucleotides: TGTGCCAGCAGTTTCCTCCGGGACAGGCGAGAATCTAACTATGGCTACACCTTC.

This clonotype was recorded many times. The V call is TRBV19, the J call TRBJ2-2, with D tentatively TRBD2 (6 bases). Germline V gene sequence: CDR1 LNHDA, CDR2 SQIVND (reference sequence). The germline V and J ends were trimmed by 7 bases and 4 bases, with 19 bases remaining between them. The CDR3 runs to 16 residues. This CDR3 is CASIRGREMGTGELFF. Here the CDR3 DNA reads TGTGCCAGTATTCGTGGACGGGAGATGGGCACCGGGGAGCTGTTTTTT.